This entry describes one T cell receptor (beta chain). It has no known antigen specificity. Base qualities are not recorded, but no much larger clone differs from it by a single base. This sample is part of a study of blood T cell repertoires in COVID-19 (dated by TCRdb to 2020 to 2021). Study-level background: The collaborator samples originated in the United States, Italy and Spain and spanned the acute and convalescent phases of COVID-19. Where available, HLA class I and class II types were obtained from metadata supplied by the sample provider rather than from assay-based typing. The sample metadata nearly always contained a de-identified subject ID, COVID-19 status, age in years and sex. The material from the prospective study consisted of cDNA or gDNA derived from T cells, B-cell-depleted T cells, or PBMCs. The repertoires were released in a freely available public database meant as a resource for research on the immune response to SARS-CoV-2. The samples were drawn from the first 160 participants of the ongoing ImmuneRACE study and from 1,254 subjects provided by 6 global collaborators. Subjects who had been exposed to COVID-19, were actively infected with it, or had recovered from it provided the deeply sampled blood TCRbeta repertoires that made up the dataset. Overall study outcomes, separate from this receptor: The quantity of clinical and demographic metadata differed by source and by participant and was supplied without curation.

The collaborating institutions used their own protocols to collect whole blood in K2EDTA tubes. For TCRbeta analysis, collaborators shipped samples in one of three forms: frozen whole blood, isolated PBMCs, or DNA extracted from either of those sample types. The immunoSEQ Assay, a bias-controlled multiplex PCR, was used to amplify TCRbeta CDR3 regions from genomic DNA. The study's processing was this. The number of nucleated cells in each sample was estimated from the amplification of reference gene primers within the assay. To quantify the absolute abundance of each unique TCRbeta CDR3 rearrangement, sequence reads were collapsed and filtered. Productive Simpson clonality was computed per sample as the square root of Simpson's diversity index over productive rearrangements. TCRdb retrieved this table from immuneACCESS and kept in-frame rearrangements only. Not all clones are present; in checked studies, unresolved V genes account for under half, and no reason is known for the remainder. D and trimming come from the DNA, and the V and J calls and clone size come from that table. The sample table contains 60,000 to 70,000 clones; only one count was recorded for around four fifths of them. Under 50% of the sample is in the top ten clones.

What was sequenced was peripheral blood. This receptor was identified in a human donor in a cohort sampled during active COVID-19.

The DNA is TGTGCCAGCAGCCCCCGGGACAGAACTTATAGCAATCAGCCCCAGCATTTT. Its amino acids are CASSPRDRTYSNQPQHF. Recombination joined TRBV7-8 with TRBJ1-5; 7 bases in between match TRBD1. The germline V gene encodes CDR1 SGHVS and CDR2 FQNEAQ. Inclusive of the bounding cysteine and phenylalanine, the CDR3 is 17 residues long. Just the 51-base CDR3 DNA is kept, in frame starting at base 1. Compared with germline, V lacks 5 bases and J lacks 0 bases; bases without a gene match: 10.